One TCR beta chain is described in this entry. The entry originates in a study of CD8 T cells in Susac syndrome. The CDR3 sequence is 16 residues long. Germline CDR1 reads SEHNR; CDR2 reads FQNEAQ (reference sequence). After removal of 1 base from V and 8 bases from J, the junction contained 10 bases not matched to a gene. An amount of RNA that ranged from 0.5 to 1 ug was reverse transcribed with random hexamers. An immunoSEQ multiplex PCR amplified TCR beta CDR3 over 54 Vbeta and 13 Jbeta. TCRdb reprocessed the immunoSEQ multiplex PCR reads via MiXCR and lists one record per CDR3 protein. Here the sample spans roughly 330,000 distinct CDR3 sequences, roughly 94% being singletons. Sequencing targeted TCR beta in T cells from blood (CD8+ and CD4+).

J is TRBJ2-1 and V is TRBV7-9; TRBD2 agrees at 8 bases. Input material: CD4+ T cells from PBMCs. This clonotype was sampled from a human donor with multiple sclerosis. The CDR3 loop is CASSLGVAGGWDEQFF. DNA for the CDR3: TGTGCCAGCAGCTTAGGGGTCGCGGGAGGTTGGGATGAGCAGTTCTTC.